The 21 T cell receptor beta chains presented below share a single source sample, sequenced in a study of PD-L1 blockade in urothelial cancer. The sample's time point: pretreatment peripheral blood. Method: immunoSEQ multiplex PCR; TCRdb's copy keeps in-frame clones and lacks some. This sample has about 86,000 clones, with more than 70% found just once. The specimen was PBMCs, collected around atezolizumab (anti-PD-L1) treatment. These receptors all stem from a man aged 60 to 69 with urothelial cancer.

The V gene is TRBV27, the J gene TRBJ1-1; TRBD1 aligns across 9 bases. V trimming: 1 base; J trimming: 1 base; junction bases outside the gene matches: 10. CDR1 and CDR2 (germline): MNHEY, SMNVEV (reference sequence). The CDR3 sequence is 18 residues long. CDR3 sequence: CASSLFPGQGVRNTEAFF. The CDR3 DNA reads TGTGCCAGCAGTTTATTCCCGGGACAGGGAGTTAGGAACACTGAAGCTTTCTTT.

J is TRBJ2-1 and V is TRBV2; weak D call: TRBD2 (5 bases). The CDR3 length is 12 residues. V was pared by 6 bases and J by 7 bases, with 10 bases between. Germline CDR1 reads SNHLY; CDR2 reads FYNNEI. Here the CDR3 reads CASRVWTNEQFF. The CDR3 DNA reads as TGTGCCAGCAGGGTATGGACTAATGAGCAGTTCTTC.

The chain is built from TRBV29-1 and TRBJ2-2, with D unresolved. V was pared by 3 bases and J by 4 bases, with 12 bases between. This CDR3 is built from 14 residues. The germline gives CDR1 SQVTM, CDR2 ANQGSEA. The CDR3 reads CSVDPYSGTGELFF. In DNA, the CDR3 is TGCAGCGTTGATCCTTATTCCGGCACCGGGGAGCTGTTTTTT.

The rearrangement uses TRBV4-1 and TRBJ2-7; 13 bases agree with TRBD2. Trimming removed 4 bases from V and 3 bases from J; junction bases left unmatched: 12. There are 18 residues in the CDR3. Germline V gene sequence: CDR1 MGHRA, CDR2 YSYEKL. CDR3 residues: CASSRGLAGEGPIYEQYF. CDR3 in DNA: TGCGCCAGCAGCCGAGGACTAGCGGGAGAGGGGCCAATCTACGAGCAGTACTTC.

The chain carries TRBV5-8 and TRBJ2-2; 8 bases are a match to TRBD1. V trimming: 3 bases; J trimming: 4 bases; junction bases outside the gene matches: 5. The V gene's germline CDR1 is SGHTS and CDR2 YDEGEE. This CDR3 has 15 amino acids. CDR3 amino acids: CASSSRTGFTGELFF. The DNA for the CDR3 is TGTGCCAGCAGCTCCCGGACAGGGTTCACCGGGGAGCTGTTTTTT.

Only one count was recorded for this clone. The chain carries TRBV19 and TRBJ2-2; 10 bases match TRBD1. The CDR3 spans 15 residues. CDR1 and CDR2 from the germline V gene are LNHDA and SQIVND (reference sequence). V shed 6 bases and J 7 bases; nucleotides not matched to a gene: 8. CDR3 DNA: TGTGCCAGTAGCCGCGACAGGGGGCGCATCGGGGAGCTGTTTTTT. This codes for CASSRDRGRIGELFF.

The gene calls are TRBV19 and TRBJ2-7; D is uncertain. Trimming took 3 bases from V and 2 from J, leaving 11 bases between them. This CDR3 has 14 amino acids. Per germline, CDR1 LNHDA and CDR2 SQIVND (reference sequence). CDR3 sequence: CASSMLEQPYEQYF. CDR3 bases: TGTGCCAGTAGTATGCTGGAACAGCCCTACGAGCAGTACTTC.

The CDR3 loop reads CATSRDLAESYGYTF. Here the CDR3 DNA reads TGTGCCACCAGCAGAGATCTCGCAGAAAGCTATGGCTACACCTTC. The chain has TRBV15 and TRBJ1-2, with D unclear. Germline V lookup: CDR1 LNHNV, CDR2 YYDKDF (reference sequence). V lost 0 bases, J lost 4 bases, and 12 bases lay in between. CDR3 length: 15 residues.

This clone occurred once. The J gene is TRBJ1-4, the V gene TRBV7-9, with TRBD1 matching 9 bases. The CDR3 spans 16 residues. Germline trimming cut 5 bases from V and 14 bases from J; bases unmatched to any gene: 18. Germline values: CDR1 SEHNR, CDR2 FQNEAQ (reference sequence). The CDR3 DNA follows: TGTGCCAGCAGCGTAGGCACCGGGACAGGGCGTTCTGGGCTGTTTTTT. This sequence encodes CASSVGTGTGRSGLFF.

The J gene is TRBJ2-5, the V gene TRBV10-3, with 10 positions matching TRBD2. V was pared by 3 bases and J by 0 bases, with 4 bases of the junction left unmatched. The CDR3 runs to 16 residues. The germline gives CDR1 ENHRY, CDR2 SYGVKD. The DNA for the CDR3 is TGTGCCATCAGTGAACTAGCGGGGTACCACCAAGAGACCCAGTACTTC. It specifies CAISELAGYHQETQYF.

This rearrangement joins TRBV7-9 to TRBJ2-1; 7 nucleotides line up with TRBD2. The V gene's germline CDR1 is SEHNR and CDR2 FQNEAQ (reference sequence). CDR3 length: 14 amino acids. Trimming at V came to 7 bases and at J to 3 bases, leaving 6 bases not matched to a gene. The CDR3 DNA sequence: TGTGCCAGCACTCGGGGGGAGGTCTACAATGAGCAGTTCTTC. It is translated as CASTRGEVYNEQFF.

A few counts support this clone. The chain couples TRBV5-4 to TRBJ2-1; D uncertain. V was clipped by 2 bases and J by 7 bases, with 4 bases between them. CDR3 length equals 11 residues. CDR1 and CDR2 from the germline V gene are SGHNT and YYREEE (reference sequence). For the CDR3, the DNA is TGTGCCAGCAGCTTAACAAATGAGCAGTTCTTC. It encodes CASSLTNEQFF.

The chain couples TRBV28 to TRBJ1-1; D remains unclear. The CDR3 covers 14 residues. The V end was cut by 6 bases, the J end by 1 base, with 12 bases between. From germline, CDR1 is MDHEN and CDR2 SYDVKM. Written as DNA, the CDR3 is TGTGCCAGCAGCCTAACTCAAAGGAACACTGAAGCTTTCTTT. Protein product: CASSLTQRNTEAFF.

This sequence joins TRBV11-3 and TRBJ2-3, with 7 bases aligning to TRBD2. The CDR3 has 14 residues. Germline V lookup: CDR1 SGHNT, CDR2 YENEEA. Trimming removed 5 bases from V and 4 bases from J; junction bases left unmatched: 6. The DNA for the CDR3 is TGTGCCAGCAGCCCGGCGGGGGTGGCAGATACGCAGTATTTT. This encodes CASSPAGVADTQYF.

Written as DNA, the CDR3 is TGCGCCAGCTTGCACCGGGACAGGGGGGAGAATGAGCAGTTCTTC. It encodes CASLHRDRGENEQFF. The chain combines TRBV5-1 with TRBJ2-1; 11 positions agree with TRBD1. The CDR3 totals 15 residues. Germline CDR1 is SGHRS and CDR2 is YFSETQ. Trimming took 7 bases from V and 7 from J; bases not matched to a gene: 10.

The sample holds one count of this clone. The V gene is TRBV6-1, the J gene TRBJ1-1, with TRBD1 matching 7 bases. The CDR3 has 14 amino acids. The germline CDR1 and CDR2 sequences are MNHNS and SASEGT. The trim removed 4 bases at V and 1 base at J, leaving 3 bases unmatched. CDR3 nucleotides: TGTGCCAGCAGTGGGGACAGCCAGAACACTGAAGCTTTCTTT. The encoded protein is CASSGDSQNTEAFF.

The chain links TRBV19 to TRBJ2-7; 9 nucleotides match TRBD1. The CDR3 contains 15 residues. Germline CDR1 and CDR2: LNHDA and SQIVND (reference sequence). V was pared by 6 bases and J by 4 bases, with 10 bases of the junction left unmatched. CDR3 sequence (DNA): TGTGCCAGTAGCAACCTCGGGACAGGGACGTACGAGCAGTACTTC. Protein: CASSNLGTGTYEQYF.

This clone was recorded once. V gene TRBV18 combines with J gene TRBJ2-7; 8 bases fit TRBD1. V lost 6 bases to trimming and J lost 6 bases; unmatched junction nucleotides: 13. Germline CDR1 and CDR2: KGHSH and LQKENI. The CDR3 spans 15 residues. In nucleotides, the CDR3 is TGTGCCAGCTCTCCGCAGGGGGCGCTTTTATCCGAGCAGTACTTC. It translates to CASSPQGALLSEQYF.

As concerns this clone: At one end, the junction sequence differs from germline, possibly due to a read error. This chain links TRBV30 with TRBJ1-1; the D gene is possibly TRBD1 (6 bases). The CDR3 has 14 amino acids. The germline V gene encodes CDR1 GTSNPN and CDR2 SVGIG (reference sequence). The chain's CDR3 is CTWSPDSSNTEAFF. The DNA for the CDR3 is TGTACCTGGAGTCCGGACAGTTCGAACACTGAAGCTTTCTTT. The entire variable domain, with the rest obtained from reference TRBV30 and TRBJ1-1, is as follows: SQTIHQWPATLVQPVGSPLSLECTVEGTSNPNLYWYRQAAGRGLQLLFYSVGIGQISSEVPQNLSASRPQDRQFILSSKKLLLSDSGFYLCTWSPDSSNTEAFFGQGTRLTVV.

The rearrangement joins TRBV9 to TRBJ2-5, with TRBD1 matching 7 bases. Germline trimming cut 0 bases from V and 5 bases from J; bases unmatched to any gene: 13. CDR3 length: 17 amino acids. CDR1 and CDR2 (germline): SGDLS, YYNGEE. The CDR3, as DNA: TGTGCCAGCAGCGTAGCTCCGGGACAGATGGGTTGGGAGACCCAGTACTTC. It is translated as CASSVAPGQMGWETQYF.

CDR3 amino acids: CASSIDRVSSGANVLTF. CDR3 sequence (DNA): TGTGCCAGTAGTATCGACAGGGTTAGTTCTGGGGCCAACGTCCTGACTTTC. The rearrangement joins TRBV19 to TRBJ2-6; 7 bases fit TRBD1. CDR1 and CDR2 (germline): LNHDA, SQIVND (reference sequence). The CDR3 consists of 17 residues. V trimming: 3 bases; J trimming: 1 base; junction bases outside the gene matches: 6.